These T cell receptor beta chains were read from a single sample in a study of blood T cell repertoires in COVID-19. The protocol was immunoSEQ multiplex PCR, while the TCRdb copy is restricted to in-frame clones and leaves out a portion. Among a few hundred thousand clones, 80% to 90% were seen once, and the ten largest hold 2.9%. The sample consisted of peripheral blood. These receptors were obtained from a man aged 45-65 years who had recovered from COVID-19. The CDR3 runs from the conserved cysteine through the conserved F or W. D genes are given only for firm matches. Size is stated for part of the rows, as once, few or many counts, or as a class when the clone is expanded.

D gene: TRBD1
V gene: TRBV5-4
clone size: .
J gene: TRBJ2-7
CDR3 protein: CASSPGQGGGYEQYF
CDR3 DNA: TGTGCCAGCAGCCCTGGACAGGGTGGGGGTTACGAGCAGTACTTC

D gene: TRBD2
V gene: TRBV3-1/TRBV3-2
clone size: .
J gene: TRBJ2-3
CDR3 protein: CASSQERLAEGVDTQYF
CDR3 DNA: TGTGCCAGCAGCCAAGAAAGACTAGCGGAGGGGGTAGATACGCAGTATTTT

D gene: .
V gene: TRBV18
clone size: .
J gene: TRBJ2-2
CDR3 protein: CASSSIGAGRNTGELFF
CDR3 DNA: TGTGCCAGCTCGTCTATCGGTGCGGGACGGAACACCGGGGAGCTGTTTTTT

D gene: .
V gene: TRBV6-5
clone size: .
J gene: TRBJ2-5
CDR3 protein: CASSYSMGQTQYF
CDR3 DNA: TGTGCCAGCAGTTACTCGATGGGGCAGACCCAGTACTTC

D gene: .
V gene: TRBV30
clone size: .
J gene: TRBJ1-4
CDR3 protein: CAWSLGLLNEKLFF
CDR3 DNA: TGTGCCTGGAGTTTGGGACTCCTAAATGAAAAACTGTTTTTT

D gene: .
V gene: TRBV19
clone size: .
J gene: TRBJ2-1
CDR3 protein: CASSIDRGNEQFF
CDR3 DNA: TGTGCCAGTAGTATAGATAGGGGCAATGAGCAGTTCTTC

D gene: .
V gene: TRBV20-1
clone size: .
J gene: TRBJ2-1
CDR3 protein: CSASRGSREQFF
CDR3 DNA: TGCAGTGCTAGTCGGGGTAGCCGCGAGCAGTTCTTC

D gene: TRBD2
V gene: TRBV19
clone size: .
J gene: TRBJ2-3
CDR3 protein: CASKQRETDTQYF
CDR3 DNA: TGTGCCAGTAAACAGCGGGAAACAGATACGCAGTATTTT

D gene: TRBD1
V gene: TRBV29-1
clone size: .
J gene: TRBJ2-7
CDR3 protein: CSVETGIPYEQYF
CDR3 DNA: TGCAGCGTTGAGACAGGGATTCCCTACGAGCAGTACTTC

D gene: .
V gene: TRBV19
clone size: .
J gene: TRBJ2-7
CDR3 protein: CATKRGLTSYEQYF
CDR3 DNA: TGTGCCACTAAACGAGGGCTAACATCCTACGAGCAGTACTTC

D gene: .
V gene: TRBV9
clone size: .
J gene: TRBJ2-3
CDR3 protein: CASSRRAGQDTQYF
CDR3 DNA: TGTGCCAGCAGTCGGAGGGCAGGGCAAGATACGCAGTATTTT

D gene: .
V gene: TRBV19
clone size: .
J gene: TRBJ1-5
CDR3 protein: CASSSARVGQPQHF
CDR3 DNA: TGTGCCAGTAGTTCCGCCAGGGTGGGTCAGCCCCAGCATTTT

D gene: TRBD1
V gene: TRBV6-2/TRBV6-3
clone size: .
J gene: TRBJ2-7
CDR3 protein: CASSYSTDRGVREQYF
CDR3 DNA: TGTGCCAGCAGTTACTCGACTGACAGGGGGGTTCGCGAGCAGTACTTC

D gene: .
V gene: TRBV6-5
clone size: few
J gene: TRBJ1-5
CDR3 protein: CASSSGGQPQHF
CDR3 DNA: TGTGCCAGCAGCTCCGGCGGGCAGCCCCAGCATTTT

D gene: TRBD2
V gene: TRBV6-1
clone size: .
J gene: TRBJ2-7
CDR3 protein: CASSEALRGTSGRDEQYF
CDR3 DNA: TGTGCCAGCAGTGAAGCGCTTCGGGGGACTAGCGGGAGGGACGAGCAGTACTTC

D gene: .
V gene: TRBV19
clone size: .
J gene: TRBJ2-2
CDR3 protein: CASRGDLASGELFF
CDR3 DNA: TGTGCCAGTAGGGGGGACTTAGCCTCCGGGGAGCTGTTTTTT

D gene: .
V gene: TRBV30
clone size: .
J gene: TRBJ1-2
CDR3 protein: CAWSAPAGYGYTF
CDR3 DNA: TGTGCCTGGAGTGCCCCCGCGGGCTATGGCTACACCTTC

D gene: .
V gene: TRBV19
clone size: once
J gene: TRBJ2-7
CDR3 protein: CASSMEDRAPLEQYF
CDR3 DNA: TGTGCCAGTAGTATGGAGGACCGGGCCCCGCTGGAGCAGTACTTC

D gene: TRBD1
V gene: TRBV7-2
clone size: .
J gene: TRBJ1-2
CDR3 protein: CASRPGQGRGYTF
CDR3 DNA: TGTGCCAGCAGACCCGGACAGGGCCGAGGCTACACCTTC

D gene: TRBD1
V gene: TRBV28
clone size: many
J gene: TRBJ2-7
CDR3 protein: CASSSTTGTYEQYF
CDR3 DNA: TGTGCCAGCAGTTCTACGACAGGGACCTACGAGCAGTACTTC